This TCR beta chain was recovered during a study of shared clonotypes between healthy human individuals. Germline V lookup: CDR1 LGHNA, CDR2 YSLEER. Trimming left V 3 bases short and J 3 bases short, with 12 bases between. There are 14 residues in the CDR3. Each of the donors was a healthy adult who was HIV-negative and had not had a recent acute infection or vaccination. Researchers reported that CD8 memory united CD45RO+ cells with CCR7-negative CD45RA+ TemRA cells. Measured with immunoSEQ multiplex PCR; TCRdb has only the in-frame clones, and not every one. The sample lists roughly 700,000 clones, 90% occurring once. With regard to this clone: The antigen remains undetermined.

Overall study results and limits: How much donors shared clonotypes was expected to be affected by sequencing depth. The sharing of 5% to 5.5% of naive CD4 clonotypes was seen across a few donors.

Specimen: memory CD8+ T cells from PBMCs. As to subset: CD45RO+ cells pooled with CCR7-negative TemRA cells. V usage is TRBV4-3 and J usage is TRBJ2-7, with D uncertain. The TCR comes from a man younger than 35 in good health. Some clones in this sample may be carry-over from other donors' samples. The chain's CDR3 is CASSQEWLGYEQYF. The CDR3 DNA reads TGCGCCAGCAGCCAGGAGTGGTTGGGCTACGAGCAGTACTTC.